This is a list of T cell receptor beta chains from one sample in a study of vaccination and CD4 T cells after COVID-19. TCRdb recomputed calls from the PCR reads with MiXCR, one row per CDR3 protein. The sample shows 15,000 to 17,000 distinct CDR3 sequences, around 48% of them seen only once. Their target antigens are unknown. Source: CD4+ T cells from blood, cultured in vitro, taken before SARS-CoV-2 vaccination. These receptors were obtained from a human donor who had recovered from COVID-19. Each CDR3 is given with its conserved first and last residue. A D gene is named only where the DNA matches it firmly. The listing skips clone size in some rows; elsewhere it reads once, few, many or a size class.

D: TRBD1
size: .
V: TRBV6-5
J: TRBJ1-3
DNA: TGTGCCAGCAGTTACTGGACAGGTAGCTCTGGAAACACCATATATTTT
CDR3: CASSYWTGSSGNTIYF

D: .
size: .
V: TRBV20-1
J: TRBJ1-4
DNA: TGCAGTGCTAGAGAGGGGGGGCGCGGAGCTAATGAAAAACTGTTTTTT
CDR3: CSAREGGRGANEKLFF

D: .
size: .
V: TRBV20-1
J: TRBJ2-7
DNA: TGCAGTGCTAGTACAGCATACGAGCAGTACTTC
CDR3: CSASTAYEQYF

D: TRBD2
size: .
V: TRBV20-1
J: TRBJ2-7
DNA: TGCAGTGCTAGGGGTAGCGGGGCCTTAGAAGAGCAGTACTTC
CDR3: CSARGSGALEEQYF

D: .
size: few
V: TRBV4-1
J: TRBJ1-1
DNA: TGCGCCAGCAGCAGGGGAGCTTTCTTT
CDR3: CASSRGAFF

D: TRBD2
size: .
V: TRBV6-1
J: TRBJ2-1
DNA: TGTGCCAGCATAAGGATTGGACTAGCGGGAGACAATGAGCAGTTCTTC
CDR3: CASIRIGLAGDNEQFF

D: TRBD1
size: .
V: TRBV6-1
J: TRBJ1-6
DNA: TGTGCCAGCAGCGTGGGACAGGGAGAGGGTTCACCCCTCCACTTT
CDR3: CASSVGQGEGSPLHF

D: TRBD1
size: .
V: TRBV4-2
J: TRBJ1-2
DNA: TGTGCCAGCAGCCAAGACAGCCACAGGGGGTTCGGCTACACCTTC
CDR3: CASSQDSHRGFGYTF

D: .
size: .
V: TRBV4-1
J: TRBJ1-2
DNA: TGCGCCAGCAGCCCCCAGTACGGGCCAGGATTTACCGCCTCCCCTCCTGGCTACACCTTC
CDR3: CASSPQYGPGFTASPPGYTF

D: .
size: few
V: TRBV5-4
J: TRBJ2-6
DNA: TGTGCCAGCAGCTTGGCAACAGGGGGGGCCAACGTCCTGACTTTC
CDR3: CASSLATGGANVLTF

D: TRBD1
size: .
V: TRBV19
J: TRBJ1-2
DNA: TGTGCCAGTAGTATCGGACAGGGGATCCAAAGCTATGGCTACACCTTC
CDR3: CASSIGQGIQSYGYTF

D: .
size: .
V: TRBV20-1
J: TRBJ2-1
DNA: TGCAGTGCTAGAGTGTACAATGAGCAGTTCTTC
CDR3: CSARVYNEQFF

D: TRBD2
size: .
V: TRBV20-1
J: TRBJ2-3
DNA: TGCAGTGCTCAAGGCGGGAGTACGCGCACAGATACGCAGTATTTT
CDR3: CSAQGGSTRTDTQYF

D: .
size: few
V: TRBV12-3/TRBV12-4
J: TRBJ1-6
DNA: TGTGCCAGCAGTTTTCGGGGAAATAATTCACCCCTCCACTTT
CDR3: CASSFRGNNSPLHF

D: TRBD2
size: few
V: TRBV6-2/TRBV6-3
J: TRBJ2-1
DNA: TGTGCCAGCACCCTACGGACTAGCTCCTACAATGAGCAGTTCTTC
CDR3: CASTLRTSSYNEQFF

D: .
size: .
V: TRBV5-1
J: TRBJ2-7
DNA: TGCGCCAGCAGCTTGGGAGGTTCGAAATACGAGCAGTACTTC
CDR3: CASSLGGSKYEQYF

D: TRBD2
size: few
V: TRBV2
J: TRBJ2-5
DNA: TGTGCCAGCACCCTGACTAGCCGGGAGACCCAGTACTTC
CDR3: CASTLTSRETQYF

D: .
size: .
V: TRBV12-3/TRBV12-4
J: TRBJ2-2
DNA: TGTGCCAGCAGTTTGGACATGGGGGGCACCGGGGAGCTGTTTTTT
CDR3: CASSLDMGGTGELFF

D: .
size: .
V: TRBV10-3
J: TRBJ2-3
DNA: TGTGCCATCAGTGTCCAAGGGGGCGGTAATAGCGGGACCCCAGATACGCAGTATTTT
CDR3: CAISVQGGGNSGTPDTQYF

D: .
size: few
V: TRBV28
J: TRBJ1-3
DNA: TGTGCCAGCAGTTTTAGGACCGAGCGACGGCTAAGAAACACCATATATTTT
CDR3: CASSFRTERRLRNTIYF

D: .
size: .
V: TRBV6-1
J: TRBJ2-2
DNA: TGTGCCAGCAACCAGGGGCCCGGGGAGCTGTTTTTT
CDR3: CASNQGPGELFF

D: TRBD1
size: .
V: TRBV6-5
J: TRBJ1-4
DNA: TGTGCCAGCAGTTCCCCGGGACAGATAGATGAAAAACTGTTTTTT
CDR3: CASSSPGQIDEKLFF

D: .
size: .
V: TRBV20-1
J: TRBJ1-5
DNA: TGCAGTGCTAGAGAGGGGGGGGGCGAGGGTCAGCCCCAGCATTTT
CDR3: CSAREGGGEGQPQHF

D: .
size: .
V: TRBV2
J: TRBJ2-7
DNA: TGTGCCAGCAGTGAAGCAGGGACGTACTACGAGCAGTACTTC
CDR3: CASSEAGTYYEQYF

D: .
size: few
V: TRBV2
J: TRBJ2-7
DNA: TGTGCCAGCAGTGAGGGACATTCCTCCTACGAGCAGTACTTC
CDR3: CASSEGHSSYEQYF

D: TRBD2
size: .
V: TRBV3-1
J: TRBJ2-3
DNA: TGTGCCAGCAGCCCGCTGGGGGGGAGCACAGATACGCAGTATTTT
CDR3: CASSPLGGSTDTQYF

D: .
size: .
V: TRBV19
J: TRBJ1-5
DNA: TGTGCCAGTAGTCAAAAGGGAACTCAGCCCCAGCATTTT
CDR3: CASSQKGTQPQHF

D: .
size: few
V: TRBV19
J: TRBJ1-5
DNA: TGTGCCAGTAGTATTTATGCTGGCAGCAAAGGGAGTCAGCCCCAGCATTTT
CDR3: CASSIYAGSKGSQPQHF

D: .
size: .
V: TRBV19
J: TRBJ2-5
DNA: TGTGCCAGTAGTATTACTCTGGCGCAGGAGACCCAGTACTTC
CDR3: CASSITLAQETQYF

D: .
size: .
V: TRBV5-5
J: TRBJ1-3
DNA: TGTGCCAGCAGCTTGGCGTCACCTGGAAACACCATATATTTT
CDR3: CASSLASPGNTIYF

D: TRBD2
size: .
V: TRBV6-2/TRBV6-3
J: TRBJ2-5
DNA: TGTGCCAGCAGCCGACTAGCGGGAATTGGCGAGACCCAGTACTTC
CDR3: CASSRLAGIGETQYF

D: TRBD1
size: .
V: TRBV30
J: TRBJ1-1
DNA: TGTGCCTGGAGTAAGGGACAGGCGTTGGAAGCTTTCTTT
CDR3: CAWSKGQALEAFF

D: .
size: .
V: TRBV5-4
J: TRBJ2-3
DNA: TGTGCCAGCAGCTCTCAAGGTCCCACAGATACGCAGTATTTT
CDR3: CASSSQGPTDTQYF

D: TRBD1
size: large
V: TRBV20-1
J: TRBJ2-1
DNA: TGCAGTGCTAGGATGACAGGGGATGTTGGCAATGAGCAGTTCTTC
CDR3: CSARMTGDVGNEQFF

D: .
size: .
V: TRBV5-3
J: TRBJ1-2
DNA: TGTGCCATTGTGCAGGGATCGCGGGGCTACACCTTC
CDR3: CAIVQGSRGYTF

D: .
size: .
V: TRBV12-3/TRBV12-4
J: TRBJ2-3
DNA: TGTGCCAGCAGTTCGGAAGGGGGGAGTGTTGATACGCAGTATTTT
CDR3: CASSSEGGSVDTQYF

D: TRBD2
size: .
V: TRBV20-1
J: TRBJ2-5
DNA: TGCAGTGCTAAGCGGGCGGGAGAGGGGGAGACCCAGTACTTC
CDR3: CSAKRAGEGETQYF

D: .
size: .
V: TRBV11-2
J: TRBJ1-2
DNA: TGTGCCAGCAGCTTAGTGGGAGACGGCTACACCTTC
CDR3: CASSLVGDGYTF

D: .
size: .
V: TRBV6-2/TRBV6-3
J: TRBJ2-2
DNA: TGTGCCAGCAGTTATGGGAAGACTGAAACCGGGGAGCTGTTTTTT
CDR3: CASSYGKTETGELFF

D: .
size: .
V: TRBV15
J: TRBJ2-5
DNA: TGTGCCACCAGCAGAGAGGATTTAACTGGTGAAGAGACCCAGTACTTC
CDR3: CATSREDLTGEETQYF

D: TRBD2
size: few
V: TRBV20-1
J: TRBJ2-5
DNA: TGCAGTGCTAACCAAATCCGACTAGCGGGAGGGAGAGAGACCCAGTACTTC
CDR3: CSANQIRLAGGRETQYF

D: .
size: few
V: TRBV11-1
J: TRBJ2-7
DNA: TGTGCCAGCAGCCCGGCCGGCCTAGCGAACTACGAGCAGTACTTC
CDR3: CASSPAGLANYEQYF

D: TRBD1
size: .
V: TRBV7-2
J: TRBJ2-2
DNA: TGTGCCAGCAGCCGATTAGGACAGGGGGCCGGGGAGCTGTTTTTT
CDR3: CASSRLGQGAGELFF

D: .
size: few
V: TRBV6-5
J: TRBJ1-2
DNA: TGTGCCACCAGTTACTCACGAAGTAACTATGGCTACACCTTC
CDR3: CATSYSRSNYGYTF

D: TRBD2
size: .
V: TRBV5-1
J: TRBJ2-1
DNA: TGCGCCAGCAGCTTGGCCTCTCTAGCGGGAGGGCCTAATGAGCAGTTCTTC
CDR3: CASSLASLAGGPNEQFF

D: .
size: .
V: TRBV4-1
J: TRBJ1-2
DNA: TGCGCCAGCAGCCAAGGGCCAGGCGACACGGACGACTATGGCTACACCTTC
CDR3: CASSQGPGDTDDYGYTF

D: .
size: few
V: TRBV20-1
J: TRBJ1-2
DNA: TGCAGTGCTAGTCTCTTAACGACAGTTAGGGATGGCTACACCTTC
CDR3: CSASLLTTVRDGYTF

D: TRBD1
size: .
V: TRBV12-3/TRBV12-4
J: TRBJ1-4
DNA: TGTGCCAGCAGTTCCCAGAGCGTGCGGACAGGGGCAAATGAAAAACTGTTTTTT
CDR3: CASSSQSVRTGANEKLFF

D: .
size: few
V: TRBV11-2
J: TRBJ2-2
DNA: TGTGCCAGCACGGTCACCGGGGAGCTGTTTTTT
CDR3: CASTVTGELFF

D: .
size: .
V: TRBV2
J: TRBJ1-2
DNA: TGTGCCAGCACCTTCACCGTGGGGGCCCAACTCTATGGCTACACCTTC
CDR3: CASTFTVGAQLYGYTF

D: TRBD1
size: few
V: TRBV5-1
J: TRBJ2-5
DNA: TGCGCCAGCGCCAACCCGACAGGGTACGCGGAGACCCAGTACTTC
CDR3: CASANPTGYAETQYF

D: .
size: .
V: TRBV12-3/TRBV12-4
J: TRBJ1-5
DNA: TGTGCCAGCAGTTTAGGGACTCGGAGAGATCAGCCCCAGCATTTT
CDR3: CASSLGTRRDQPQHF

D: TRBD1
size: .
V: TRBV3-1
J: TRBJ2-1
DNA: TGTGCCAGCAGCCAAAGAACAAGGGGGCGAAGCTCCTACAATGAGCAGTTCTTC
CDR3: CASSQRTRGRSSYNEQFF

D: .
size: once
V: TRBV5-6
J: TRBJ2-5
DNA: TGTGCCAGCAGCAGCCGGGACATCCAAGAGACCCAGTACTTC
CDR3: CASSSRDIQETQYF